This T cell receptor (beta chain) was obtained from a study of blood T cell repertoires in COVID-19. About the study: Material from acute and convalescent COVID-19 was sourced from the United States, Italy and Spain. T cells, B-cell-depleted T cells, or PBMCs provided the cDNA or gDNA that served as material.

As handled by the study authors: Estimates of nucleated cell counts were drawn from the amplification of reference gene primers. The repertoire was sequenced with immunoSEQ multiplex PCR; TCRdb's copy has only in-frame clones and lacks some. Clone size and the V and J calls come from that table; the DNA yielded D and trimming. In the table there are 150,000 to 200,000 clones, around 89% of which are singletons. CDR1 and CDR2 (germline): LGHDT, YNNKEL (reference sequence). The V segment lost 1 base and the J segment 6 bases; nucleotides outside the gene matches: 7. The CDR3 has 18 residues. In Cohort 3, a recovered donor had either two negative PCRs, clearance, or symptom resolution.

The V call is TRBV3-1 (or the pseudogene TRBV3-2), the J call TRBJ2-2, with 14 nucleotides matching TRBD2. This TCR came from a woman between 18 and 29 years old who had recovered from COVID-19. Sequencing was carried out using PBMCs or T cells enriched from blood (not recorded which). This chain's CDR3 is CASSQATSGRGSAGELFF. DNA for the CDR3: TGTGCCAGCAGCCAAGCGACTAGCGGGAGGGGGTCCGCCGGGGAGCTGTTTTTT.